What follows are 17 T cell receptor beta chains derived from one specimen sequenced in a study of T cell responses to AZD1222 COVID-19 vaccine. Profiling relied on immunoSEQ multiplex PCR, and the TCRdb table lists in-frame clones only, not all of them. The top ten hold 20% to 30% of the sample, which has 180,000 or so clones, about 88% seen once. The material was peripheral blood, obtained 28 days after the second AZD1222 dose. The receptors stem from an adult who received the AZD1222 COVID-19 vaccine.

The CDR3 region has the DNA TGTGCCAGCAGTTTTGGGACAGGGGGCGCCGAGCAGTACTTC. Its protein product is CASSFGTGGAEQYF. The gene calls are TRBV27 and TRBJ2-7; 12 positions agree with TRBD1. This CDR3 is 14 amino acids long. The V gene end was trimmed by 3 bases and the J gene end by 6 bases; junction bases not matched to a gene: 3. Germline-derived CDR1 and CDR2 are MNHEY and SMNVEV (reference sequence).

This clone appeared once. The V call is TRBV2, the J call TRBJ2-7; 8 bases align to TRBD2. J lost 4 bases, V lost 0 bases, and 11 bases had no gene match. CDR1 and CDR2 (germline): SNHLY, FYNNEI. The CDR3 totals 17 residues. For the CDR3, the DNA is TGTGCCAGCAGTGAAGCCGTCTTTGGAGCGGGAGTTTACGAGCAGTACTTC. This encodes CASSEAVFGAGVYEQYF.

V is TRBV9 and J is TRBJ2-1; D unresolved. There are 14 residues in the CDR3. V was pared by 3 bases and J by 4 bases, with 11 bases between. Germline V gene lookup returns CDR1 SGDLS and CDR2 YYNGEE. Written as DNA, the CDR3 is TGTGCCAGCAGCGCCCGGGCCCCATACAATGAGCAGTTCTTC. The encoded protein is CASSARAPYNEQFF.

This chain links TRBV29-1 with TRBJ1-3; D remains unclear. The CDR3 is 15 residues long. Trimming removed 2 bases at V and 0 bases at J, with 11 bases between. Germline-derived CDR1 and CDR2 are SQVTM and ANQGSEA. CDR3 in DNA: TGCAGCGTTGAACGGGATACAGCCTCTGGAAACACCATATATTTT. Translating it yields CSVERDTASGNTIYF.

Here the CDR3 DNA reads TGTGCCAGCAGTACCGGACAGGGGAGAGGAAACACCATATATTTT. Translation: CASSTGQGRGNTIYF. V usage is TRBV28 and J usage is TRBJ1-3, with 9 bases lining up with TRBD1. J lost 4 bases, V lost 5 bases, and 6 bases had no gene match. The CDR3 is 15 residues long. The V gene's germline CDR1 is MDHEN and CDR2 SYDVKM.

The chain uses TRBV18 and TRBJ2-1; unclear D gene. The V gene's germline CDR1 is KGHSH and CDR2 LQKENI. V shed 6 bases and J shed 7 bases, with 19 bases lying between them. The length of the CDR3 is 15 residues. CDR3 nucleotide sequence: TGTGCCAGCTCGTCCCCCGGGTCGTCGAGGAATGAGCAGTTCTTC. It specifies CASSSPGSSRNEQFF.

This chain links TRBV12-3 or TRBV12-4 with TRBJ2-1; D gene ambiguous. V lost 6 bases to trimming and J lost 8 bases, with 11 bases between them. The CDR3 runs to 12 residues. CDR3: CASSPLTDEQFF. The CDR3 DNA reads TGTGCCAGCAGCCCCCTGACCGATGAGCAGTTCTTC.

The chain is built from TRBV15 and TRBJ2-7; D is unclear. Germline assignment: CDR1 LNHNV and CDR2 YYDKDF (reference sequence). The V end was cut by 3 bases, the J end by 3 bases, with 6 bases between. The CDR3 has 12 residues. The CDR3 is CATSSDLYEQYF. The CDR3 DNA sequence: TGTGCCACCAGCAGCGATCTCTACGAGCAGTACTTC.

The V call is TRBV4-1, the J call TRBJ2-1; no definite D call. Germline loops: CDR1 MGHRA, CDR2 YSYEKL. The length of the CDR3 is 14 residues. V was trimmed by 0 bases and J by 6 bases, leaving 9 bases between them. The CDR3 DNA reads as TGCGCCAGCAGCCAAGATCTTAGGGCCAATGAGCAGTTCTTC. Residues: CASSQDLRANEQFF.

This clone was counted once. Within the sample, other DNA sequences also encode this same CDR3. CDR3 sequence (DNA): TGTGCCAGCAGCCCCCCATGGGCGGGAGCCTACGAGCAGTACTTC. It yields the protein CASSPPWAGAYEQYF. The chain combines TRBV7-2 with TRBJ2-7; 7 bases fit TRBD2. In germline, CDR1 is SGHTA, CDR2 FQGNSA. J lost 2 bases, V lost 5 bases, and 9 bases had no gene match. The CDR3 loop spans 15 amino acids.

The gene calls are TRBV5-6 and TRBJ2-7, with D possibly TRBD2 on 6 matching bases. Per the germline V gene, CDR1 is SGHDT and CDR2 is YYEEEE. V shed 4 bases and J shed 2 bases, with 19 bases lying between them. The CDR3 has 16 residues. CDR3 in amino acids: CASSRRVSETTYEQYF. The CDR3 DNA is TGTGCCAGCAGCCGGAGGGTTAGCGAAACCACCTACGAGCAGTACTTC.

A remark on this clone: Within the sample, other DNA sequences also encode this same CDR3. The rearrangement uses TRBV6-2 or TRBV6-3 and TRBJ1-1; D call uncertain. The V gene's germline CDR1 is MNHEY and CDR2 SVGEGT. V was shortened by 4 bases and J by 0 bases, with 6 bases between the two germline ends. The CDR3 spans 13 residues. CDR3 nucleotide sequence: TGTGCCAGCAGTTTCCGTTTGAACACTGAAGCTTTCTTT. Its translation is CASSFRLNTEAFF.

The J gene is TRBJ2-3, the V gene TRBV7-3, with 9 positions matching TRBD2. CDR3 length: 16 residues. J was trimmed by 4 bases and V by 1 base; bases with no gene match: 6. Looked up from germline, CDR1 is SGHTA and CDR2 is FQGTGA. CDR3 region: CASSLRSSGAPDTQYF. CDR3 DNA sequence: TGTGCCAGCAGCTTAAGGTCTAGCGGGGCCCCAGATACGCAGTATTTT.

CDR3 sequence (DNA): TGCGCCAGCAGCTTGCTCGGACAGGGAGTCACCGGGGAGCTGTTTTTT. Encoded protein: CASSLLGQGVTGELFF. The V gene is TRBV5-1, the J gene TRBJ2-2; 8 bases fit TRBD1. V lost 1 base to trimming and J lost 4 bases; unmatched junction nucleotides: 6. Germline CDR1 SGHRS, CDR2 YFSETQ. The CDR3 has 16 amino acids.

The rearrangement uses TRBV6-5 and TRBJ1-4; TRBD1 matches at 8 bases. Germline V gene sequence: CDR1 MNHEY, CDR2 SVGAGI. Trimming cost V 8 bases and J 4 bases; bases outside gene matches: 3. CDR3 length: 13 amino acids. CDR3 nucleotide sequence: TGTGCCAGCGTTGGACAGGGTAATGAAAAACTGTTTTTT. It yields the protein CASVGQGNEKLFF.

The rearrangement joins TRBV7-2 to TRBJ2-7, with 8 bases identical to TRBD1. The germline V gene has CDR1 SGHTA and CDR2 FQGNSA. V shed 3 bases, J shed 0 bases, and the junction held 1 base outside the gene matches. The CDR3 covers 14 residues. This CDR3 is CASSLGQVSYEQYF. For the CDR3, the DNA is TGTGCCAGCAGCTTGGGACAGGTCTCCTACGAGCAGTACTTC.

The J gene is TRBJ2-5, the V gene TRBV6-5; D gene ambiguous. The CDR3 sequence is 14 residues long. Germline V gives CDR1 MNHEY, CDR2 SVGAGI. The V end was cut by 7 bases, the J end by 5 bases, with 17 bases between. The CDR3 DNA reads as TGTGCCAGCACCAGTCAGGCTCTGCCGGAGACCCAGTACTTC. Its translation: CASTSQALPETQYF.